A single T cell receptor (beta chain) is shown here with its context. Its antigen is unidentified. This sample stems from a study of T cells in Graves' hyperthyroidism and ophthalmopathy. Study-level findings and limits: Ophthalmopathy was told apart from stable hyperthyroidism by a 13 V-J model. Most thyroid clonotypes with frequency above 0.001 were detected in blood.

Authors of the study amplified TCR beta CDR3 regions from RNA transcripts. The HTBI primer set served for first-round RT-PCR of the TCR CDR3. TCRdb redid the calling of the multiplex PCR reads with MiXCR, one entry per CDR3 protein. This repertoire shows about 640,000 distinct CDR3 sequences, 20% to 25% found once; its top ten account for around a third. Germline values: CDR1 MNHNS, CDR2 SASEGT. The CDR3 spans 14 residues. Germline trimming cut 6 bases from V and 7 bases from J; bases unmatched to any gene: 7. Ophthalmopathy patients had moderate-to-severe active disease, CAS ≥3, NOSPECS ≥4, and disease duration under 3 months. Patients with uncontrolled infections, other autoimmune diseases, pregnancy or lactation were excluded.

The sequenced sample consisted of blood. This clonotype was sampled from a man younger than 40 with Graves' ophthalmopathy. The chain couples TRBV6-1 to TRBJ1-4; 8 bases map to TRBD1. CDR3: CASRPQGAGEKLFF. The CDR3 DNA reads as TGTGCCAGCAGACCCCAGGGGGCAGGTGAAAAACTGTTTTTT.